The subject of this entry is one T cell receptor beta chain. Its matching antigen is unknown. With 0 bases removed from V and 11 bases from J, the gap between germline ends came to 7 bases. This CDR3 spans 11 amino acids. Germline V gene data show CDR1 as MNHNY and CDR2 as SVGAGI (reference sequence). The data belong to a study of cytomegalovirus exposure and HLA in healthy donors. General study results and limits: Whilst most TCR sequences proved rare, a subset of public TCRs occurred across many donors. Earlier results showed most TCR beta V segments being productive about 90% or about 30% of the time. TCR beta chains numbering 150 to 200 were designated cytomegalovirus-associated.

Amplification used 60 Vbeta primers and 13 Jbeta primers. TCRdb's table, derived via immunoSEQ multiplex PCR, lists solely in-frame clones and lacks some. The listing records some 72,000 clones. The sample was PBMCs. This chain joins TRBV6-6 and TRBJ2-5, with D perhaps matching TRBD2 (5 bases). This sequence was found in a man aged 30 to 45 in good health and CMV-seronegative. The CDR3 nucleotides are TGTGCCAGCAGTTACTCGAGGGAGCAGTACTTC. Translated: CASSYSREQYF.